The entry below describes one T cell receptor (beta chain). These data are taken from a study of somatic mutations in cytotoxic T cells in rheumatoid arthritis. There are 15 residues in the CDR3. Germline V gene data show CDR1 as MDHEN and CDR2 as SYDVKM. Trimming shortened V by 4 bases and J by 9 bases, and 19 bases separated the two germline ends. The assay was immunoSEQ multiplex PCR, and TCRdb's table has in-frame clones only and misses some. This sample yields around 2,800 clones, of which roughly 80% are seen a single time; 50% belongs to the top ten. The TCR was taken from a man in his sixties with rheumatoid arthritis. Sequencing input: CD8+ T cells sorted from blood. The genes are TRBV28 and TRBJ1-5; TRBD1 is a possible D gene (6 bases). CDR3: CASSSIGQSSWPQHF. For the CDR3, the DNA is TGTGCCAGCAGTTCGATTGGACAGTCCAGTTGGCCCCAGCATTTT.